The present TCR beta chain was sequenced within a study of blood T cell repertoires in COVID-19. On the study more broadly: Sites across the United States, Italy and Spain contributed samples from acute and convalescent COVID-19.

Generated by immunoSEQ multiplex PCR, the TCRdb table keeps only in-frame clones and is missing some. The sample contains over 250,000 clones, under 90% of which appear only once. The CDR3 loop spans 14 amino acids. Germline lookup yields CDR1 SGHNT and CDR2 YYREEE (reference sequence). The V gene end was trimmed by 3 bases and the J gene end by 4 bases; junction bases not matched to a gene: 4. The source is a man aged 50 to 60 with acute or convalescent COVID-19. Source material: peripheral blood. The V gene is TRBV5-4, the J gene TRBJ1-2; TRBD1 matches 9 bases. CDR3 sequence reads: CASSWETGGYGYTF. The DNA for the CDR3 is TGTGCCAGCAGCTGGGAGACAGGGGGCTATGGCTACACCTTC. Variable domain in full (rest from reference TRBV5-4 and TRBJ1-2): ETGVTQSPTHLIKTRGQQVTLRCSSQSGHNTVSWYQQALGQGPQFIFQYYREEENGRGNFPPRFSGLQFPNYSSELNVNALELDDSALYLCASSWETGGYGYTFGSGTRLTVV.